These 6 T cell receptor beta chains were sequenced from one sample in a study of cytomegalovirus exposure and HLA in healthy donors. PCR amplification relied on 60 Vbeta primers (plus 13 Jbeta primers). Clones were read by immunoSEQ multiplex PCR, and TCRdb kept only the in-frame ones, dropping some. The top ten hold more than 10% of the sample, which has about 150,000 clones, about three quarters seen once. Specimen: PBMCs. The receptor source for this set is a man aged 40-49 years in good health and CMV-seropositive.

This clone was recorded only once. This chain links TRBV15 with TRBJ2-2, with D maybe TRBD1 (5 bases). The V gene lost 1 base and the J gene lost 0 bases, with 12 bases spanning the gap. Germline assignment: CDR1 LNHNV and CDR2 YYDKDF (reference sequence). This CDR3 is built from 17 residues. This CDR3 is CATSRGLQVANTGELFF. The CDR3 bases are TGTGCCACCAGCAGAGGCCTACAGGTCGCGAACACCGGGGAGCTGTTTTTT. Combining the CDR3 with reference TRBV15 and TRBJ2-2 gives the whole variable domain DAMVIQNPRYQVTQFGKPVTLSCSQTLNHNVMYWYQQKSSQAPKLLFHYYDKDFNNEADTPDNFQSRRPNTSFCFLDIRSPGLGDTAMYLCATSRGLQVANTGELFFGEGSRLTVL.

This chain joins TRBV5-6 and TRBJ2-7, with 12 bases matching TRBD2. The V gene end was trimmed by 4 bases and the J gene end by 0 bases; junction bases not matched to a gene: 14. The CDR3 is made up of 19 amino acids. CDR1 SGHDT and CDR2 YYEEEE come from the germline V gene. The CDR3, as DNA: TGTGCCAGCAGCCTGGGGGGAGGACTAGCGGGACCAGGCTCCTACGAGCAGTACTTC. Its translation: CASSLGGGLAGPGSYEQYF.

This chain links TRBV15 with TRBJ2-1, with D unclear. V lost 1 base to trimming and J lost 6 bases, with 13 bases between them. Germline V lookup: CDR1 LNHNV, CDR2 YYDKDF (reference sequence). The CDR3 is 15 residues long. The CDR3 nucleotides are TGTGCCACCAGCAGAGCGGCCCCCCTAGGCAATGAGCAGTTCTTC. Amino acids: CATSRAAPLGNEQFF.

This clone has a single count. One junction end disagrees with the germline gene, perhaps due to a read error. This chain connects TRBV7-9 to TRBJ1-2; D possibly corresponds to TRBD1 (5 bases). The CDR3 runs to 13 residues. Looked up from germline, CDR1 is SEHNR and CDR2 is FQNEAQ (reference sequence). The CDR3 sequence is CSSSREAGSGYTF. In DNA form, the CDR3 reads TGTTCCAGCAGCCGAGAGGCAGGGTCTGGCTACACCTTC.

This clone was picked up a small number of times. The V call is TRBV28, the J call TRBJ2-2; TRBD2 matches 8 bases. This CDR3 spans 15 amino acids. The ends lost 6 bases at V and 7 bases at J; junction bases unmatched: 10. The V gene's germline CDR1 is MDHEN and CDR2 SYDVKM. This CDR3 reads CASSSTGTRGGELFF. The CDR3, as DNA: TGTGCCAGCAGCTCCACCGGGACTAGAGGCGGGGAGCTGTTTTTT.

The CDR3 nucleotides are TGTGCCAGCAGTTTATTCTTGGTGTCGGGGTCGGGCACTGAAGCTTTCTTT. Translated: CASSLFLVSGSGTEAFF. This chain joins TRBV27 and TRBJ1-1; no clear D gene. The V gene lost 1 base and the J gene lost 4 bases, with 19 bases spanning the gap. CDR3 length: 17 amino acids. Germline loops: CDR1 MNHEY, CDR2 SMNVEV (reference sequence).